This T cell receptor beta chain was observed in a study of blood T cell repertoires in COVID-19. Regarding this clone: At one end, the junction sequence differs from germline, possibly due to a read error.

CDR1 and CDR2 from the germline V gene are SSHAT and FNYEAQ (reference sequence). CDR3 length: 16 amino acids. The table came from immunoSEQ multiplex PCR; TCRdb's copy has only in-frame clones and leaves some out. The sample lists about 88,000 clones; 70% to 90% were seen once. This TCR derives from a woman of 80 years or more with acute or convalescent COVID-19. Sequencing used peripheral blood. This chain links TRBV7-7 with TRBJ2-3, with D perhaps matching TRBD1 (6 bases). In DNA form, the CDR3 reads TGTGCTAGCAGCCCACTACAGGGATACGGCACAGATACGCAGTATTTT. This sequence encodes CASSPLQGYGTDTQYF. The whole variable domain, remainder taken from reference TRBV7-7 and TRBJ2-3, is GAGVSQSPRYKVTKRGQDVTLRCDPISSHATLYWYQQALGQGPEFLTYFNYEAQPDKSGLPSDRFSAERPEGSISTLTIQRTEQRDSAMYRCASSPLQGYGTDTQYFGPGTRLTVL.